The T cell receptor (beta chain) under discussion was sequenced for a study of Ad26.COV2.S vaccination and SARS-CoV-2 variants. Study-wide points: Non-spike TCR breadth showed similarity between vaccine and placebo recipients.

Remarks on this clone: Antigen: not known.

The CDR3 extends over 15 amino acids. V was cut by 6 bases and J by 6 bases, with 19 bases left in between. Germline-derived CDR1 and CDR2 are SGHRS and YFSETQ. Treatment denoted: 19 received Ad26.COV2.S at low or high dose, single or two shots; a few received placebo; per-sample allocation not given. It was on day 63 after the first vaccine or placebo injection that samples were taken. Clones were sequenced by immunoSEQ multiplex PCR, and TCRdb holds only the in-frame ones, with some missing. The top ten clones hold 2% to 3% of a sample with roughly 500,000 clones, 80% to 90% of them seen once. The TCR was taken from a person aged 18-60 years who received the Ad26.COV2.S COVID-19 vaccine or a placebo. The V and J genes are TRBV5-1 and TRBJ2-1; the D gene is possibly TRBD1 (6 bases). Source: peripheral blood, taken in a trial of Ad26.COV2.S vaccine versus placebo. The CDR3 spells CASTPRGVPFNEQFF. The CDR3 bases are TGCGCCAGCACCCCCAGGGGTGTTCCGTTCAATGAGCAGTTCTTC.